This T cell receptor beta chain was sequenced in a study of blood T cell repertoires in COVID-19. Overall study context: Some COVID-19 samples were acute and others convalescent; all came from the United States, Italy and Spain. Sample material is recorded as cDNA or gDNA derived from T cells, B-cell-depleted T cells, or PBMCs.

The CDR3 runs to 13 residues. Trimming removed 5 bases at V and 1 base at J, with 9 bases between. Germline-derived CDR1 and CDR2 are SGHRS and YFSETQ. In the original workflow: Scientists estimated how many nucleated cells there were by amplifying reference gene primers. Libraries were prepared by immunoSEQ multiplex PCR; TCRdb keeps only in-frame clonotypes and omits some of them. V and J calls and clone size are as listed in that table; D and trimming were resolved from the DNA. The data hold 250,000 to 350,000 clones, with about 90% observed a single time. The source is a woman aged 45-65 years who had recovered from COVID-19. The material sequenced was peripheral blood. The chain uses TRBV5-1 and TRBJ2-5, with D possibly being TRBD2 (6 bases). CDR3 sequence: CASRGGLQETQYF. In DNA form, the CDR3 reads TGCGCCAGCAGGGGAGGTCTCCAAGAGACCCAGTACTTC.